This is a list of T cell receptor beta chains from one sample in a study of blood T cell repertoires in COVID-19. Produced via immunoSEQ multiplex PCR; TCRdb's table is partial and in-frame only. There are nearly 110,000 clones in the sample; more than 70% occur only once, and more than 4% lies in the top ten. The sequenced material came from peripheral blood. The receptors were gathered from a human donor in a cohort sampled during active COVID-19. Each CDR3 is given with its conserved first and last residue. Only part of the rows carry a size: once, few, many, or a class if the clone is expanded.

TRBV30	TRBJ1-5	NA	CAWSVFGGMGSNQPQHF
TRBV10-3	TRBJ1-5	NA	CAISEGGSNQPQHF
TRBV7-6	TRBJ2-2	NA	CASSLRPDKNTGELFF
TRBV5-5	TRBJ1-2	NA	CASSSGDYGGYTF
TRBV6-5	TRBJ1-1	NA	CASSYNRGTEAFF
TRBV28	TRBJ2-5	NA	CASSFVGTKETQYF
TRBV28	TRBJ2-7	NA	CASSLIGGDYEQYF
TRBV21-1	TRBJ1-1	NA	CASTKTGVKFTEAFF
TRBV4-3	TRBJ2-1	NA	CASSRTGGIEQFF
TRBV18	TRBJ2-1	NA	CASSPRASSGSNEQFF
TRBV30	TRBJ2-3	once	CAWSALAGGSADTQYF
TRBV28	TRBJ2-7	NA	CASSLETSGSWEQYF
TRBV4-2	TRBJ1-3	NA	CASSQDLPGQGRLLSGNTIYF
TRBV6-6	TRBJ1-1	NA	CASSFSGMSTEAFF
TRBV11-3	TRBJ2-5	once	CASSLRDSQETQYF
TRBV3-1/TRBV3-2	TRBJ2-3	NA	CASSRSGTGRTDTQYF
TRBV4-3	TRBJ2-2	NA	CASSQVLSSPGELFF
TRBV7-9	TRBJ2-5	NA	CASSPNQETQYF
TRBV15	TRBJ2-2	NA	CATQTGNRTGELFF
TRBV18	TRBJ2-3	NA	CASSPTAGGPDTQYF
TRBV5-5	TRBJ1-2	NA	CASSLAVTGAYYGYTF
TRBV3-1/TRBV3-2	TRBJ1-1	NA	CASSQDRGGLYTEAFF
TRBV5-3	TRBJ1-5	NA	CARSLEQVNQPQHF